This T cell receptor (beta chain) was identified in a study of blood T cells in healthy people across ages (dated by TCRdb to between 2015 and 2016). Study-wide context: In model experiments, roughly one uniquely barcoded TCR beta cDNA molecule per two T cells was captured by template switching. To avoid experimental bias, donors of different ages were randomly spread across the sequencing lanes. The study analyzed two additional independent replicas of 1 million unique cDNA reads from the same blood draw for two donors, one aged 18 to 29 and one aged 80 or older. Four age groups were formed from the donors: young (average approximately 17 years), middle-aged (approximately 39), aged (roughly 56) and long-lived (around 82). To track age-related changes in TCR beta repertoire diversity, the study relied on deep sequencing normalized with unique cDNA molecular identifiers. General conclusions and limits of the study: Estimates of total diversity from one million sequenced T cells were regarded as lower bounds and underestimates. Since profiling was done on bulk unsorted PBMCs, naive and antigen-experienced compartments could not be conclusively compared. A strong correlation was found between observed TCR beta diversity and the percentage of naive T cells measured by flow cytometry. Compared with the aged group, the long-lived group had more naive CD4+ T cells, fewer expanded clones and increased TCR diversity, a pattern suggesting age selection. The CMV infection status of donors was not known, potentially confounding age-related changes in expanded clonotypes. Observed TCR beta diversity per million T cells fell roughly linearly with age, and a significant reduction was already apparent by age about 43.

The donors were under 40 Caucasian individuals from Russia, aged roughly 6 to 100 years, who were systemically healthy. Each donor gave about 9.2 milliliters of peripheral blood, drawn into EDTA-treated Vacutainer tubes. Ficoll-Paque density-gradient centrifugation was used to isolate PBMCs, with at least 6 million obtained per sample. Trizol reagent was used to extract total RNA from PBMCs, with at least 5.5 micrograms per sample. The percentages of naive CD45RAhigh/CD27high T cells were determined by flow cytometry on a PBMC aliquot from every donor. The library was prepared using 5' RACE. Sequencing was performed on an Illumina HiSeq 2500. A second PCR of about 7 to 12 cycles was performed with a sample-barcoded 5' primer and a J-beta primer mix. Each TCR beta cDNA molecule received a unique molecular identifier from a template-switch 5' adaptor carrying 12 random nucleotides. Each sample yielded at least 2.5 million CDR3-containing paired-end reads. First-strand cDNA was synthesized from all RNA with the Mint cDNA synthesis kit, primed by a TRBC-specific oligonucleotide. All cDNA was treated with uracil-DNA glycosylase and then went through a first 18-cycle PCR with the universal primers M1SS and BC2_uni_R. The paper's data handling went like this. For normalization, 1 million high-quality reads, each with a distinct molecular identifier, were randomly selected from each sample. Instead of being binned into consensus sequences, reads that shared molecular identifiers were thrown out. CDR3 identification, clonotype clustering and error correction used MiTCR with a Q25 quality threshold and the strictest error-elimination algorithm. Lower-bound total TCR beta diversity was estimated with a nonparametric unseen species model using Euler transformation. Using fastp trimming at Q25 and MiXCR clonotype assembly, TCRdb reanalyzed the public sequencing data and kept in-frame beta chains. Rows matching on CDR3 protein sequence are summarized as one entry with the most common DNA and genes. The V and J calls come from TCRdb's annotation, not from the publication. The sample table contains hundreds of thousands of distinct CDR3 sequences; only one count was recorded for roughly 32% of them. The ten largest account for 15% to 19% of the sample.

Concerning this clonotype itself: What antigen it recognizes has not been identified. The sample holds no much larger clone one base away, and base qualities are not on file.

This receptor was obtained from an elderly woman in good health. Donor details come from another sample of the same person, matched by shared clones. Material for sequencing was blood.

This receptor carries the CDR3 CSASYGGLPYEQYF. Here is the DNA: TGCAGTGCTAGTTACGGGGGCTTACCCTACGAGCAGTACTTC. The chain employs TRBV20-1 and TRBJ2-7; the D assignment is uncertain and may be TRBD1 or TRBD2, with 6 bases supporting each. Taken from cysteine to phenylalanine, the CDR3 has 14 residues. Left in the record is the CDR3 DNA by itself, 42 bases read in frame from the first base. The germline V gene encodes CDR1 DFQATT and CDR2 SNEGSKA (reference sequence). At the junction V is shortened by 3 bases and J by 2 bases, with 14 bases in between.